This record looks at one TCR beta chain sequence and its context. Its antigen is currently unknown. The record originates from a study of T cells in Graves' hyperthyroidism and ophthalmopathy. Researchers took RNA transcripts and amplified the TCR beta CDR3 regions from them. During a first-round RT-PCR of the TCR CDR3, the HTBI primer set was used. MiXCR, applied by TCRdb to the multiplex PCR reads, yields one record per CDR3 protein. The sample shows approximately 640,000 distinct CDR3 sequences, under 20% of them seen only once. General study points: The model forecast ophthalmopathy, anticipating it by a median around 6.4 months before onset. By a 13 V-J model, ophthalmopathy was set apart from stable hyperthyroidism. Most clonotypes expanded in the thyroid (above 0.001) were also present in blood.

PBMCs were collected from an approximately 9.3 ml volume of fresh peripheral blood. The CDR3 contains 14 residues. V lost 6 bases to trimming and J lost 5 bases, with 14 bases between them. Germline values: CDR1 SGHTA, CDR2 FQGTGA. The chain is built from TRBV7-3 and TRBJ1-3, with D perhaps matching TRBD1 (5 bases). The specimen was blood. The clonotype was recovered from a woman younger than 45 with Graves' hyperthyroidism. The CDR3 loop reads CASRLPGGRNTIYF. The CDR3 DNA sequence: TGTGCCAGCAGGCTTCCTGGGGGGAGAAACACCATATATTTT.